The rows below give T cell receptor beta chains drawn from one sample of a study of cytomegalovirus exposure and HLA in healthy donors. Generated by immunoSEQ multiplex PCR, the TCRdb table keeps only in-frame clones and is missing some. The sample has some 150,000 clones; about four fifths are singletons. The material sequenced was PBMCs. The receptor source for this set is a woman aged 18-29 years in good health and CMV-seropositive. CDR3s include the opening cysteine and the closing phenylalanine or tryptophan. A D gene is named only where the DNA matches it firmly. Clone size, where shown, is once, few, many, or a class for clones that have expanded.

clone size	J gene	D gene	V gene	CDR3 protein	CDR3 DNA
.	TRBJ1-3	TRBD1	TRBV5-1	CASSPNPGQGAGNTIYF	TGCGCCAGCAGCCCGAACCCGGGACAGGGGGCGGGAAACACCATATATTTT
.	TRBJ1-2	TRBD1	TRBV28	CASRHTGGAFNGYTF	TGTGCCAGCAGACACACAGGGGGCGCATTTAATGGCTACACCTTC
few	TRBJ2-7	.	TRBV10-1	CASSESTDNTYEQYF	TGCGCCAGCAGTGAGTCCACGGACAACACCTACGAGCAGTACTTC
.	TRBJ2-7	TRBD1	TRBV29-1	CSVKRGTGSSYEQYF	TGCAGCGTGAAAAGAGGGACAGGGAGCTCCTACGAGCAGTACTTC
.	TRBJ1-6	.	TRBV7-2	CASSLGGRSNSPLHF	TGTGCCAGCAGCTTAGGCGGCAGAAGTAATTCACCCCTCCACTTT
few	TRBJ2-1	TRBD1	TRBV29-1	CSVGTGGSYNEQFF	TGCAGCGTGGGGACAGGGGGTTCCTACAATGAGCAGTTCTTC
once	TRBJ2-7	TRBD2	TRBV9	CASSVGTSGYPLF	TGTGCCAGCAGCGTAGGGACTAGCGGGTACCCGCTCTTC
once	TRBJ2-1	TRBD2	TRBV7-3	CASSLAGAGGLGEQFF	TGTGCCAGCAGCTTAGCTGGAGCGGGGGGGCTGGGTGAGCAGTTCTTC
.	TRBJ2-5	.	TRBV13	CASSPPRLRETQYF	TGTGCCAGCAGCCCCCCGCGGCTTCGGGAGACCCAGTACTTC
.	TRBJ1-1	.	TRBV5-1	CASRLINTEAFF	TGCGCCAGCAGACTTATAAACACTGAAGCTTTCTTT
few	TRBJ2-2	TRBD2	TRBV7-3	CASSMGLAGGTGELFF	TGTGCCAGCAGCATGGGACTAGCGGGGGGGACCGGGGAGCTGTTTTTT
.	TRBJ2-3	TRBD2	TRBV6-5	CASSLSGGGTDTQYF	TGTGCCAGTTCTTTATCGGGAGGGGGCACAGATACGCAGTATTTT
.	TRBJ2-5	TRBD2	TRBV7-9	CASSWTSGEETQYF	TGTGCCAGCAGCTGGACTAGCGGGGAAGAGACCCAGTACTTC
.	TRBJ1-5	.	TRBV27	CASSFRAGPQPQHF	TGTGCCAGCAGTTTTCGGGCAGGGCCTCAGCCCCAGCATTTT
.	TRBJ1-1	.	TRBV11-2	CASSLRRGIEAFF	TGTGCCAGCAGCTTAAGGCGAGGGATTGAAGCTTTCTTT
.	TRBJ1-6	.	TRBV2	CASSDGGGGSPLHF	TGTGCCAGCAGTGACGGGGGGGGAGGTTCACCCCTCCACTTT
.	TRBJ1-5	TRBD1	TRBV7-9	CASSLTGPQPQHF	TGTGCCAGCAGCTTGACAGGGCCTCAGCCCCAGCATTTT
.	TRBJ1-5	.	TRBV21-1	CASSKNVPGRRTQPQHF	TGTGCCAGCAGCAAAAATGTTCCGGGAAGGAGAACGCAGCCCCAGCATTTT
.	TRBJ2-1	.	TRBV7-2	CASSLFPYNEQFF	TGTGCCAGCAGCTTATTCCCGTACAATGAGCAGTTCTTC
.	TRBJ2-1	.	TRBV9	CASSTAQEQFF	TGTGCCAGCAGTACCGCACAGGAGCAGTTCTTC
.	TRBJ2-1	.	TRBV29-1	CSVERGNEQFF	TGCAGCGTTGAACGCGGGAATGAGCAGTTCTTC
.	TRBJ1-1	.	TRBV30	CAWSWAGRTEAFF	TGTGCCTGGAGTTGGGCAGGGCGCACTGAAGCTTTCTTT
once	TRBJ1-6	.	TRBV7-6	CASSLDPGWGSPLHF	TGTGCCAGCAGCTTAGATCCGGGCTGGGGCTCACCCCTCCACTTT
.	TRBJ1-2	TRBD1	TRBV6-6	CASSTTRDRDYGYTF	TGTGCCAGCAGCACCACCCGGGACAGGGACTATGGCTACACCTTC
.	TRBJ2-5	TRBD2	TRBV5-6	CASSLASSGAGETQYF	TGTGCCAGCAGCTTGGCCTCTAGCGGGGCTGGAGAGACCCAGTACTTC
few	TRBJ2-2	.	TRBV27	CASRDGGLTGELFF	TGTGCCAGCAGGGACGGGGGGCTCACCGGGGAGCTGTTTTTT
once	TRBJ2-7	TRBD2	TRBV28	CASSLQLAGAYEQYF	TGTGCCAGCAGTTTGCAGCTAGCGGGAGCCTACGAGCAGTACTTC
few	TRBJ1-5	.	TRBV6-5	CATSYRTNQPQHF	TGTGCCACTTCGTACAGGACCAATCAGCCCCAGCATTTT
.	TRBJ2-5	.	TRBV7-9	CASSPVGAGDGTQYF	TGTGCCAGCAGCCCCGTGGGGGCGGGTGACGGGACCCAGTACTTC
.	TRBJ2-7	TRBD1	TRBV5-1	CASSPKGQGNYEQYF	TGCGCCAGCAGCCCTAAGGGACAGGGCAACTACGAGCAGTACTTC
.	TRBJ1-1	.	TRBV11-1	CASSSRQHRDSMNTEAFF	TGTGCCAGCAGCTCCCGGCAGCACAGGGATTCGATGAACACTGAAGCTTTCTTT
.	TRBJ2-1	TRBD1	TRBV5-3	CARSKFRQGAVCEQFF	TGTGCCAGAAGCAAGTTTAGACAGGGGGCAGTATGCGAGCAGTTCTTC
once	TRBJ1-2	.	TRBV6-1	CASSEPAGYGYTF	TGTGCCAGCAGTGAACCCGCAGGCTATGGCTACACCTTC
.	TRBJ2-7	TRBD1	TRBV4-1	CASSQEDRAGYEQYF	TGCGCCAGCAGCCAAGAGGACAGGGCGGGATACGAGCAGTACTTC
.	TRBJ2-7	TRBD2	TRBV7-9	CASSLERGGLGEQYF	TGTGCCAGCAGCTTAGAGCGGGGGGGCCTTGGCGAGCAGTACTTC
once	TRBJ1-1	.	TRBV10-2	CASSLEGGRAEAFF	TGCGCCAGCAGCTTGGAGGGGGGGCGGGCTGAAGCTTTCTTT
.	TRBJ1-5	.	TRBV30	CAWGRGQPQHF	TGTGCCTGGGGCCGAGGTCAGCCCCAGCATTTT
.	TRBJ2-7	TRBD1	TRBV5-1	CASSSGQGTNEQYF	TGCGCCAGCAGCTCGGGACAGGGGACCAACGAGCAGTACTTC
.	TRBJ1-2	.	TRBV10-3	CATAKPGQIYGYTF	TGTGCCACCGCGAAACCTGGACAGATCTATGGCTACACCTTC
.	TRBJ2-1	.	TRBV9	CASSVQGGSSEQFF	TGTGCCAGCAGCGTCCAAGGAGGGTCGAGTGAGCAGTTCTTC
.	TRBJ2-1	TRBD1	TRBV11-2	CASSNTGGAQNEQFF	TGTGCCAGCAGCAATACAGGGGGCGCTCAGAATGAGCAGTTCTTC
.	TRBJ1-5	.	TRBV27	CASSFQGLNQPQHF	TGTGCCAGCAGTTTTCAGGGTCTAAATCAGCCCCAGCATTTT
.	TRBJ1-1	.	TRBV4-3	CASSQGGQGWAEAFF	TGCGCCAGCAGCCAAGGGGGCCAGGGGTGGGCTGAAGCTTTCTTT
.	TRBJ1-1	TRBD1	TRBV7-2	CASSLEHRGLFEAFF	TGTGCCAGCAGCTTAGAGCACAGGGGGCTTTTTGAAGCTTTCTTT
few	TRBJ1-3	.	TRBV6-5	CASSPSGNTIYF	TGTGCCAGCAGTCCGTCTGGAAACACCATATATTTT
.	TRBJ2-3	TRBD2	TRBV2	CASSLLAHTQYF	TGTGCCAGCAGTTTACTAGCGCATACGCAGTATTTT
.	TRBJ1-2	TRBD1	TRBV7-9	CSSSSGTVSPRWGYTF	TGTTCCAGCAGCTCCGGGACAGTGTCCCCTCGATGGGGCTACACCTTC
.	TRBJ2-3	TRBD1	TRBV7-2	CASSSRTGPRRADTQYF	TGTGCCAGCAGCAGTCGGACAGGGCCACGGCGGGCAGATACGCAGTATTTT